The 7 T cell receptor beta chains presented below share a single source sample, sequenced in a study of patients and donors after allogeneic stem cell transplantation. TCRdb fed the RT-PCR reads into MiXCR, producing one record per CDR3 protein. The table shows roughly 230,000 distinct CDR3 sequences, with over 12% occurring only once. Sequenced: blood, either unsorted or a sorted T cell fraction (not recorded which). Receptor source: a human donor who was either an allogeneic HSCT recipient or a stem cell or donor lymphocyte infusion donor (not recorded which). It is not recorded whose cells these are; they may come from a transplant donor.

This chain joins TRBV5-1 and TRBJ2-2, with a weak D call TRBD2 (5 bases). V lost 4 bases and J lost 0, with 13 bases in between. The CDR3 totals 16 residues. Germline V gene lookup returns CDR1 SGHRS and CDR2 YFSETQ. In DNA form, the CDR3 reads TGCGCCAGCAGCAAGGTACTAGGAACGAACACCGGGGAGCTGTTTTTT. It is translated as CASSKVLGTNTGELFF. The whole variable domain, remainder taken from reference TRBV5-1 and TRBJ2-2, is KAGVTQTPRYLIKTRGQQVTLSCSPISGHRSVSWYQQTPGQGLQFLFEYFSETQRNKGNFPGRFSGRQFSNSRSEMNVSTLELGDSALYLCASSKVLGTNTGELFFGEGSRLTVL.

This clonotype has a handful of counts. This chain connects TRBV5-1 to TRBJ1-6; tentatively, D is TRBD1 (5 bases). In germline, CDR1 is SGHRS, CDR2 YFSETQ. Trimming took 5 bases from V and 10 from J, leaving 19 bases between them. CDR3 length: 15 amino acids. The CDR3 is CASRFGTLYESPLHF. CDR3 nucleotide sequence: TGCGCCAGCAGATTCGGGACTCTTTACGAATCACCCCTCCACTTT.

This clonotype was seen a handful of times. The CDR3 nucleotides read TGCAGTGCAGAACTCGTCCCGGGACAGGGAACTAATGAAAAACTGTTTTTT. Residues: CSAELVPGQGTNEKLFF. The gene calls are TRBV20-1 and TRBJ1-4; 9 bases are a match to TRBD1. The CDR3 is made up of 17 amino acids. The V gene end was trimmed by 6 bases and the J gene end by 1 base; junction bases not matched to a gene: 12. CDR1 and CDR2 from the germline V gene are DFQATT and SNEGSKA (reference sequence).

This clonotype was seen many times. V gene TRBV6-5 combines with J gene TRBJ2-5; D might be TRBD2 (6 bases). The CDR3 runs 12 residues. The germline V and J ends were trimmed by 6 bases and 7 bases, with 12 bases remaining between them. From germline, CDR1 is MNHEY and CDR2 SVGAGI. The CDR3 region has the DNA TGTGCCAGCAGCGTGGGCGGGGCGACCCAGTACTTC. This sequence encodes CASSVGGATQYF.

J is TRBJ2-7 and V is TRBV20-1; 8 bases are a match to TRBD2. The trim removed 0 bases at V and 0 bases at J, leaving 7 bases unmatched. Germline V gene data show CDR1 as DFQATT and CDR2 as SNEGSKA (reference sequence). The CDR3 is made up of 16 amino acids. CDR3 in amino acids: CSARDREGQGSYEQYF. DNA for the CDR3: TGCAGTGCTAGAGATCGGGAGGGTCAGGGCTCCTACGAGCAGTACTTC.

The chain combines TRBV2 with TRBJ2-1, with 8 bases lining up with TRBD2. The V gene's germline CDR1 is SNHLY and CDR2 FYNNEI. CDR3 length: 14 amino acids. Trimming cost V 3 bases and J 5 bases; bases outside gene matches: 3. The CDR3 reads CASSDGGGNNEQFF. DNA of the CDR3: TGTGCCAGCAGTGACGGGGGGGGAAACAATGAGCAGTTCTTC.

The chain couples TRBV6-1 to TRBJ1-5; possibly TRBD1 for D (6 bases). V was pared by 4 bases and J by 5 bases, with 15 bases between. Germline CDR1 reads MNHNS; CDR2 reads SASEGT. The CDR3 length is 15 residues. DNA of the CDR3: TGTGCCAGCAGTGGACAGGTGGGGGGATATCAGCCCCAGCATTTT. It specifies CASSGQVGGYQPQHF.